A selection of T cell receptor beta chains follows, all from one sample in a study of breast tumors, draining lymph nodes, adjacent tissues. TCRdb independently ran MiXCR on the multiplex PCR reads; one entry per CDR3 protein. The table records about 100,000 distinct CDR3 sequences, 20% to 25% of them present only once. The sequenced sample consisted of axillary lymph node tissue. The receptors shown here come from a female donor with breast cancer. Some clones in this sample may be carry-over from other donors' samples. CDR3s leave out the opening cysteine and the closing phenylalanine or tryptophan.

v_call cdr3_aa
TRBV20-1 SARGSNLDPQY
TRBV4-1 ASSLGQSYEQY
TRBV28 ASSPLWGEQY
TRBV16 ASTRLALSYNEQF
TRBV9 ASSVEDEQF
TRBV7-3 ASSPGPGQPQH
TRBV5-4 ASRPGLAGSMHSTDTQY
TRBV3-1 ASMGQGGPGELF
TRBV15 ATSREYGETQY
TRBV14 ASSPIAGSNEKLF
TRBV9 ASSVSVNGEKLF
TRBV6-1 ASSESGYNNEQF
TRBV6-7 ASSYSTGVSDNSPLH
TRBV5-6 ASSVGGTAYETQY
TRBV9 ASSVGWGGELF
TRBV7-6 ASSLVLNPEAF
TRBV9 ASSVEGRGEKLF
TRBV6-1 ASSFGLAGGNEQF
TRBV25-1 ASSDSQGNTDTQY
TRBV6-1 ASSETKEKLF
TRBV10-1 ASSDRSDYEQY
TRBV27 ASSLSTGVLGGYT
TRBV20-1 SASSYPTAVGQPQH
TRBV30 AWSPQPLNGEQF
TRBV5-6 ASSLGLTDTQY
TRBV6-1 ASRRGQRREGYT
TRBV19 ASSMRGQGMYNEQF
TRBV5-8 ASSPDRRLYEQY
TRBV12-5 ASGTGGGAGTQY
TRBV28 ASSSPGQGWTNEKLF
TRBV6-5 ASSYSFSGGQETQY
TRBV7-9 ASSGAGPTGELF
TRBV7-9 ASSLIGTDNEQF
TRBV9 ASSPGGAKGDIQY
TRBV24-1 ATSDFRTGGKGYGYT
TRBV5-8 ASSLLGEGYF
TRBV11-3 ASSLDRGAARSYNEQF
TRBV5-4 ASSLGPGEVWSETQY
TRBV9 ASSGQRGANGYT
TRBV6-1 ASFGLAEDIQY
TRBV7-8 ASSLSGNRVADTQY
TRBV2 ASSGNKQETQY
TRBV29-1 SVRDINEKLF
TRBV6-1 ASSEHAGNTIY
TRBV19 ATAGATIYGYT
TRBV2 ASTWQGAYEQY
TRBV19 ASVGSVVYNQPQH
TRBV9 ASGPSGGRSYNEQL
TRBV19 ASTTTGLAKNIQY
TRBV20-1 SARPISLGPNTGELF
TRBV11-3 ASSLGGQGADTQY
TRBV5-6 ASRLWGGRETQY
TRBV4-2 ASSQEGLAGHETQY
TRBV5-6 ASSNPTGGQETQY
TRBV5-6 ASSQTQGPRVYEQY